One sample yielded the 18 T cell receptor beta chains listed below, sequenced in a study of beta chain features in type 1 diabetes. Expressed TCRB transcripts got sequenced, as all isolated RNA was reverse transcribed. The data were produced by immunoSEQ multiplex PCR, yet TCRdb's version contains in-frame clones alone and is incomplete. The sample lists about 150,000 clones; about 9.3% were seen once. Antigen specificity for these receptors is unknown. The study, taken as a whole, reports: Among patients with Type 1 diabetes, TCRB CDR3s were moderately but significantly shorter in every one of the four CD4+ subsets.

Sequencing was done on a sample of central memory CD4+ T cells from blood. The receptors were gathered from a man aged 25-45 years with type 1 diabetes.

The chain uses TRBV28 and TRBJ1-1; TRBD1 might be the D (6 bases). The CDR3 loop spans 14 amino acids. The V gene lost 10 bases and the J gene lost 4 bases, with 19 bases spanning the gap. CDR1 and CDR2 from the germline V gene are MDHEN and SYDVKM. CDR3 nucleotide sequence: TGTGCCACTTACCCGGTCTGGGGGCGCACTGAAGCTTTCTTT. It yields the protein CATYPVWGRTEAFF.

The rearrangement joins TRBV5-1 to TRBJ2-4, with D perhaps matching TRBD1 (5 bases). Germline loops: CDR1 SGHRS, CDR2 YFSETQ. This CDR3 has 16 amino acids. V gave up 4 bases and J gave up 1 base, with 15 bases separating them. The CDR3 loop is CASSREGDGAKNIQYF. In DNA, the CDR3 is TGCGCCAGCAGCCGTGAAGGGGATGGGGCCAAAAACATTCAGTACTTC.

The chain joins TRBV2 to TRBJ1-5; D not certain. The CDR3 has 13 residues. V shed 5 bases and J shed 7 bases, with 12 bases lying between them. The germline gives CDR1 SNHLY, CDR2 FYNNEI. Written as DNA, the CDR3 is TGTGCCAGCAGTTCATCGGGTGGACAGCCCCAGCATTTT. This codes for CASSSSGGQPQHF.

This clone was counted a few times. V gene TRBV4-2 combines with J gene TRBJ2-5; maybe TRBD1 (5 bases). V lost 0 bases, J lost 0 bases, and 11 bases lay in between. The CDR3 runs 16 residues. Germline values: CDR1 LGHNA, CDR2 YNFKEQ. The CDR3 is CASSQDGAPYQETQYF. DNA for the CDR3: TGTGCCAGCAGCCAAGATGGGGCGCCTTACCAAGAGACCCAGTACTTC.

The table lists this clone with a few counts. The gene calls are TRBV29-1 and TRBJ2-7, with D possibly matching TRBD2 (6 bases). The ends were cut back, 4 bases at V and 5 bases at J, with 15 bases in the middle. There are 13 residues in the CDR3. Looked up from germline, CDR1 is SQVTM and CDR2 is ANQGSEA. The CDR3: CSVGGTDRDEQYF. DNA for the CDR3: TGCAGCGTTGGTGGGACTGACCGTGACGAGCAGTACTTC.

This clone has more than one count but fewer than ten. V and J are TRBV2 and TRBJ2-7, with D tentatively TRBD1 (6 bases). From germline, CDR1 is SNHLY and CDR2 FYNNEI. This CDR3 contains 14 residues. Trimming cost V 6 bases and J 3 bases, with 15 bases left between them. The CDR3 sequence: CASRPTGTNYEQYF. The DNA for the CDR3 is TGTGCCAGCAGGCCAACCGGGACAAACTACGAGCAGTACTTC.

The table lists this clone with a few counts. V and J are TRBV2 and TRBJ2-1; TRBD1 might be the D (5 bases). The CDR3 runs 18 residues. V was clipped by 2 bases and J by 0 bases, with 17 bases between them. Germline V gene lookup returns CDR1 SNHLY and CDR2 FYNNEI. In DNA, the CDR3 is TGTGCCAGCAGTGAAAGGGGAATCAGGATGCCCTCCTACAATGAGCAGTTCTTC. Amino acids: CASSERGIRMPSYNEQFF. The entire variable domain, with the rest obtained from reference TRBV2 and TRBJ2-1, is as follows: EPEVTQTPSHQVTQMGQEVILRCVPISNHLYFYWYRQILGQKVEFLVSFYNNEISEKSEIFDDQFSVERPDGSNFTLKIRSTKLEDSAMYFCASSERGIRMPSYNEQFFGPGTRLTVL.

This clone occurred a few times. V is TRBV7-2 and J is TRBJ1-2; D remains ambiguous. V lost 7 bases and J lost 7, with 19 bases in between. Germline V gene lookup returns CDR1 SGHTA and CDR2 FQGNSA. CDR3 size: 14 residues. DNA of the CDR3: TGTGCCAGCACCACTTATCGGGCAGGAGGTGGCTACACCTTC. Encoded protein: CASTTYRAGGGYTF.

This chain connects TRBV2 to TRBJ2-7; D call uncertain. The germline V gene has CDR1 SNHLY and CDR2 FYNNEI. The V and J ends lost 10 bases and 3 bases respectively, with 10 bases between them. The CDR3 spans 11 residues. CDR3 bases: TGTGCCACCTCGGTAAACTACGAGCAGTACTTC. This sequence encodes CATSVNYEQYF.

This clone was counted only a few times. The J gene is TRBJ2-7, the V gene TRBV15; a weak D match, TRBD1 (5 bases). Trimming left V 4 bases short and J 4 bases short, with 8 bases between. This CDR3 is 12 amino acids long. From germline, CDR1 is LNHNV and CDR2 YYDKDF (reference sequence). In DNA, the CDR3 is TGTGCCACCAGCAACCAGGGTTACGAGCAGTACTTC. The encoded protein is CATSNQGYEQYF.

This clone has only a few counts. The rearrangement joins TRBV7-9 to TRBJ2-3, with 7 bases that match TRBD2. The CDR3 length is 13 residues. Germline V CDR1 and CDR2: SEHNR, FQNEAQ (reference sequence). V was clipped by 5 bases and J by 5 bases; unmatched bases: 4. The CDR3 sequence: CASSPAGVDTQYF. CDR3 coding DNA: TGTGCCAGCAGCCCGGCGGGAGTAGATACGCAGTATTTT.

The chain employs TRBV30 and TRBJ2-7; D possibly corresponds to TRBD2 (6 bases). The CDR3 length is 14 residues. CDR1 is GTSNPN and CDR2 is SVGIG in the germline V gene (reference sequence). Trimming took 0 bases from V and 3 from J, leaving 12 bases between them. The DNA of the CDR3 is TGTGCCTGGAGTGTACGGGGACTTTACTACGAGCAGTACTTC. Its translation is CAWSVRGLYYEQYF.

The V call is TRBV19, the J call TRBJ2-1; 8 nucleotides line up with TRBD1. The trim removed 3 bases at V and 9 bases at J, leaving 13 bases unmatched. The length of the CDR3 is 16 residues. Germline V gene data show CDR1 as LNHDA and CDR2 as SQIVND (reference sequence). CDR3 loop: CASSMGRTGFRLEQFF. CDR3 nucleotides: TGTGCCAGTAGTATGGGACGGACAGGGTTCAGACTTGAGCAGTTCTTC.

This clone was detected only a few times. The gene calls are TRBV28 and TRBJ1-1; weak D call: TRBD1 (6 bases). There are 13 residues in the CDR3. V lost 7 bases, J lost 5 bases, and 14 bases lay in between. The germline V gene encodes CDR1 MDHEN and CDR2 SYDVKM. The CDR3, as DNA: TGTGCCAGCACACAACAGGGTATTACTGAAGCTTTCTTT. The encoded protein is CASTQQGITEAFF.

This clone was seen a few times. V usage is TRBV4-2 and J usage is TRBJ2-1, with TRBD1 matching over 9 bases. Trimming cost V 4 bases and J 8 bases; bases outside gene matches: 9. The CDR3 runs to 15 residues. Germline V gives CDR1 LGHNA, CDR2 YNFKEQ. For the CDR3, the DNA is TGTGCCAGCAGCCCCCGGACAGGGGAGGTGTATGAGCAGTTCTTC. It codes for CASSPRTGEVYEQFF.

This clone was seen a handful of times. The chain links TRBV6-5 to TRBJ1-1, with D unclear. V lost 6 bases and J 0 bases, leaving 8 bases between the germline ends. There are 13 residues in the CDR3. CDR1 is MNHEY and CDR2 is SVGAGI in the germline V gene. CDR3 sequence: CASRGTMNTEAFF. The CDR3 DNA reads TGTGCCAGCAGGGGTACTATGAACACTGAAGCTTTCTTT.

This clone was seen a few times. The V call is TRBV6-5, the J call TRBJ1-5; 7 nucleotides align to TRBD1. V shed 5 bases, J shed 1 base, and the junction held 5 bases outside the gene matches. Germline V gene lookup returns CDR1 MNHEY and CDR2 SVGAGI. The CDR3 covers 15 residues. The CDR3 region has the DNA TGTGCCAGCAGTGGTCCAGGGGGAAGCAATCAGCCCCAGCATTTT. Amino acid sequence: CASSGPGGSNQPQHF.

This chain uses TRBV2 with TRBJ2-7, with 7 bases fitting TRBD2. This CDR3 has 11 residues. Germline CDR1 reads SNHLY; CDR2 reads FYNNEI. Losses at the gene ends were 8 bases for V and 4 bases for J; bases not matched to a gene: 2. The CDR3 coding sequence is TGTGCCAGCGGGGAGGGGTACGAGCAGTACTTC. Protein: CASGEGYEQYF.